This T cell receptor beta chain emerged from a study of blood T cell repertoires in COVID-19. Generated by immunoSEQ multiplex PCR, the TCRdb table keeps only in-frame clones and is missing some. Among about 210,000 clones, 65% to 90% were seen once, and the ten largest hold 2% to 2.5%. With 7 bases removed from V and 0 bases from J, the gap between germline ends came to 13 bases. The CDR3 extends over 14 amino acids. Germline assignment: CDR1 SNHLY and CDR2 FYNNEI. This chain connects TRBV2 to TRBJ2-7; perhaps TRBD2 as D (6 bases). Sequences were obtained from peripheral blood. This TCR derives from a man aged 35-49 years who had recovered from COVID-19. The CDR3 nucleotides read TGTGCCAGCATCCAGGGACTGCTCTCCTACGAGCAGTACTTC. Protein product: CASIQGLLSYEQYF.